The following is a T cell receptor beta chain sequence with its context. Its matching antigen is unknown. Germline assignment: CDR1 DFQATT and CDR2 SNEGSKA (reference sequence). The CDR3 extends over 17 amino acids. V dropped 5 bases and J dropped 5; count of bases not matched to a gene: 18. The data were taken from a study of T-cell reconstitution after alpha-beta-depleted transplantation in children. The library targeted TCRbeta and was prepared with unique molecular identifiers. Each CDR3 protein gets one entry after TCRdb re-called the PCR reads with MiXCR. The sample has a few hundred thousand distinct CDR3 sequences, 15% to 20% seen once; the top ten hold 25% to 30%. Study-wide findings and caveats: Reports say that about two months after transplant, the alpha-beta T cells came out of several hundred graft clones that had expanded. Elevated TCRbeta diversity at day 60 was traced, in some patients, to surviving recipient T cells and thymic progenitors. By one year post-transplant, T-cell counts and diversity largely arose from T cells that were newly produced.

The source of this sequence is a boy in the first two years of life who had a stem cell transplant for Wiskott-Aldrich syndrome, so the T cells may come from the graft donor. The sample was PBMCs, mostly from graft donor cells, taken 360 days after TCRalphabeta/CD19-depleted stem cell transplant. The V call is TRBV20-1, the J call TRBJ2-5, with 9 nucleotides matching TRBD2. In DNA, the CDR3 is TGCAGTGCTCACACGAATACAGGACTAGCGCGTGGGGAGACCCAGTACTTC. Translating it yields CSAHTNTGLARGETQYF.